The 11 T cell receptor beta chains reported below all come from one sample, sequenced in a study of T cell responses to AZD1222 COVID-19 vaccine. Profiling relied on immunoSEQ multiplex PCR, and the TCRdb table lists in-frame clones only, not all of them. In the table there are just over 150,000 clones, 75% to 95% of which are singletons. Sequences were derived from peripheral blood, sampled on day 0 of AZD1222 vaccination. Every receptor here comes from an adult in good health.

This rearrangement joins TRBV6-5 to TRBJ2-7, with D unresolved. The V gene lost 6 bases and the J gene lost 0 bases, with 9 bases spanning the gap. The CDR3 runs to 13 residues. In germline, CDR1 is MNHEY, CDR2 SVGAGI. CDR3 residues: CASRLTSSYEQYF. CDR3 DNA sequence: TGTGCCAGCAGACTCACGAGCTCCTACGAGCAGTACTTC.

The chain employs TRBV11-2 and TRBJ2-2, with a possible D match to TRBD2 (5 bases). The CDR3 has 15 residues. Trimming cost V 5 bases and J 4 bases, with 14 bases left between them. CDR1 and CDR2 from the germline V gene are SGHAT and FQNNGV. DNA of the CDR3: TGTGCCAGCAGCCCTGGGCTAGCTTTCACCGGGGAGCTGTTTTTT. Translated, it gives CASSPGLAFTGELFF.

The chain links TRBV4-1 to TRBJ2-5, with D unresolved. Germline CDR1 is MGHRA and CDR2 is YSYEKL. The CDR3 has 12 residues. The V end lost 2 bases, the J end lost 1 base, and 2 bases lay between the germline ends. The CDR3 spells CASSQPQETQYF. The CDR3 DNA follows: TGCGCCAGCAGCCAACCCCAAGAGACCCAGTACTTC.

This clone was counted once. The CDR3 DNA is TGTGCCAGCAGCGTGGGTAGCGGGAGTGAGTCCGGGGAGCTGTTTTTT. It is translated as CASSVGSGSESGELFF. V usage is TRBV9 and J usage is TRBJ2-2, with 9 bases aligning to TRBD2. This CDR3 is built from 16 residues. Germline CDR1 SGDLS, CDR2 YYNGEE. With 2 bases clipped from V and 6 bases from J, the junction kept 8 bases outside the gene matches. The variable domain in full, completed from reference TRBV9 and TRBJ2-2, reads DSGVTQTPKHLITATGQRVTLRCSPRSGDLSVYWYQQSLDQGLQFLIQYYNGEERAKGNILERFSAQQFPDLHSELNLSSLELGDSALYFCASSVGSGSESGELFFGEGSRLTVL.

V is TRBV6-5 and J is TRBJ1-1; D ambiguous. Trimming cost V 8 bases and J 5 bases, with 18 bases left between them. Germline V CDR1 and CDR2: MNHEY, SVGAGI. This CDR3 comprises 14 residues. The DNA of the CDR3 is TGTGCCAGCGCCAAACGTGGGGTAATGACTGAAGCTTTCTTT. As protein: CASAKRGVMTEAFF.

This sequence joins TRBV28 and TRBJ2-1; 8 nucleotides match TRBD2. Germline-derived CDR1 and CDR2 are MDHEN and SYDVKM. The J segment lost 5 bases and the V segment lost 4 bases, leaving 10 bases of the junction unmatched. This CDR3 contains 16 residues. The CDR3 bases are TGTGCCAGCAGTTCCATGCAACTAGCGGACCACAATGAGCAGTTCTTC. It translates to CASSSMQLADHNEQFF.

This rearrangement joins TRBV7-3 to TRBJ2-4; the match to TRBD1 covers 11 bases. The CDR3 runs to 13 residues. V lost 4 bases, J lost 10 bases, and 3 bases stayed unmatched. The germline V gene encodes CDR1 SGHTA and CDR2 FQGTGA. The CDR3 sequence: CASSSRDRGIQYF. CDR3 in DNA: TGTGCCAGCAGCTCCCGGGACAGGGGGATTCAGTACTTC. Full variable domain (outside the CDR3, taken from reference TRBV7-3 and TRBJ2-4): GAGVSQTPSNKVTEKGKYVELRCDPISGHTALYWYRQSLGQGPEFLIYFQGTGAADDSGLPNDRFFAVRPEGSVSTLKIQRTERGDSAVYLCASSSRDRGIQYFGAGTRLSVL.

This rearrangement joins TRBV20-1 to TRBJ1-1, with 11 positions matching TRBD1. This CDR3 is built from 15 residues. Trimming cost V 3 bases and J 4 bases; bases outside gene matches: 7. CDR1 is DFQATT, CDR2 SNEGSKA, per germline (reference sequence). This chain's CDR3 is CSASPGQGVITEAFF. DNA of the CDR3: TGCAGTGCTAGTCCGGGACAGGGGGTTATCACTGAAGCTTTCTTT.

CDR3: CASRETGGYEQYF. The CDR3 DNA sequence: TGTGCCAGCAGAGAGACAGGGGGGTACGAGCAGTACTTC. The chain links TRBV12-3 or TRBV12-4 to TRBJ2-7; 9 nucleotides line up with TRBD1. CDR3 length equals 13 residues. Trimming at V came to 6 bases and at J to 4 bases, leaving 4 bases not matched to a gene.

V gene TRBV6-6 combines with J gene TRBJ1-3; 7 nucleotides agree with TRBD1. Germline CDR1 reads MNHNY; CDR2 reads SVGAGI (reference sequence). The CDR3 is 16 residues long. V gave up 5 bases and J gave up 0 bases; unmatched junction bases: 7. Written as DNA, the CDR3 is TGTGCCAGCAGTCCAAGACAGGGCCGCTCTGGAAACACCATATATTTT. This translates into CASSPRQGRSGNTIYF.

CDR3 sequence reads: CASSPRVGETQYF. CDR3 DNA sequence: TGCGCCAGCAGCCCACGGGTTGGTGAGACCCAGTACTTC. The chain combines TRBV5-1 with TRBJ2-5; D unresolved. V was cut by 4 bases and J by 5 bases, with 12 bases left in between. CDR1 and CDR2 (germline): SGHRS, YFSETQ. CDR3 length: 13 amino acids.